A selection of T cell receptor beta chains follows, all from one sample in a study of blood T cell repertoires in COVID-19. Only in-frame clones appear in the TCRdb table, and some are missing; sequencing was by immunoSEQ multiplex PCR. The sample records 130,000 or so clones, over 80% being singletons. Sequences were obtained from PBMCs or T cells enriched from blood (not recorded which). The receptors originated from a woman under 40 who had recovered from COVID-19. Each CDR3 is given with its conserved first and last residue.

v_gene	len	CDR3aa
TRBV28	16	CASSFGAGTGQETQYF
TRBV6-5	15	CATLPGQGRGQPQHF
TRBV7-9	19	CASSLEGLAGGLAKNIQYF
TRBV15	15	CATSRERTPTYEQYF
TRBV5-5	17	CASSLAKTGQGTGELFF
TRBV19	15	CASSISSAGGNGAFF
TRBV9	20	CASSPSPGTSGIGGFYEQYF
TRBV6-4	15	CASSEGGTNTGELFF
TRBV7-9	18	CASSSGRGRPRDNQPQHF
TRBV18	15	CASSPREASTDTQYF
TRBV9	13	CASSLREEYIQYF
TRBV5-5	14	CASSLVVAGHEQFF
TRBV25-1	17	CASSDLPSARDLHEQFF
TRBV5-1	16	CASSLDGQVSGNTIYF
TRBV6-2/TRBV6-3	15	CASSYTSGGYNEQFF
TRBV24-1	15	CATSDPGTGTYEQYF
TRBV6-5	15	CASSYVRLPEETQYF
TRBV4-1	15	CASSQLTQGNYGYTF
TRBV6-4	13	CASSDGPGDTQYF
TRBV7-6	16	CASSPDPAGIRNEQFF
TRBV4-3	17	CASSQVPGQSTNEKLFF
TRBV5-1	13	CASSADRRETQYF
TRBV7-2	14	CASSLAYNGETQYF
TRBV7-9	16	CASSSPTGPRKHGYTF
TRBV7-2	15	CASSLEGGPTQTQYF
TRBV19	13	CASSSEYEYEQYF
TRBV15	18	CATSRGRGLAGLPETQYF
TRBV7-2	15	CASSLAGDRADGYTF
TRBV9	15	CASSPPSGSTYEQYF
TRBV7-2	15	CASSSLGQGADGYTF
TRBV28	14	CASTRDSKNSPLHF
TRBV27	17	CASSPEAGVHFAHEQYF
TRBV6-6	20	CASSPPGTSGRDSSYNEQFF
TRBV7-8	16	CASSLGGTPTNYGYTF
TRBV2	13	CASSVRTGETQYF
TRBV10-1	17	CASSYDRPVGDGTEAFF
TRBV30	12	CAGTVGANVLTF
TRBV6-1	15	CASSEFGTKDYEQYF
TRBV7-9	14	CASSLAVLVYEQYF
TRBV24-1	16	CATSDHRTGGFQPQHF
TRBV2	14	CASDQGNPNQPQHF
TRBV5-5	14	CASSFGDRAYEQYF